The 27 T cell receptor beta chains below were found in one sample sequenced in a study of blood T cells in healthy people across ages. A J-beta primer mix and a sample-barcoded 5' primer were used in a second PCR of about 7 to 12 cycles. TCRdb re-called the 5' RACE reads with MiXCR, one entry per CDR3 protein. The sample records about 1.5 million distinct CDR3 sequences, 42% being singletons. Sequences were obtained from blood. The receptors were gathered from a woman in her late teens or twenties in good health.

About this clonotype: It may be a read error: a sequence one base away is much more abundant. This chain connects TRBV14 to TRBJ2-1, with D hard to call. The germline V gene has CDR1 SGHDN and CDR2 FVKESK. The CDR3 extends over 11 amino acids. CDR3 bases: TGTGCCCGCAGCCGTTACAATGAGCAGTTCTTC. Translation: CARSRYNEQFF.

This clonotype was picked up many times. This chain's CDR3 is CASSQDPGGGQPQHF. CDR3 DNA sequence: TGCGCCAGCAGCCAAGATCCAGGGGGCGGTCAGCCCCAGCATTTT. V usage is TRBV4-1 and J usage is TRBJ1-5; 8 bases map to TRBD1. Germline CDR1 is MGHRA and CDR2 is YSYEKL. This CDR3 comprises 15 residues. Losses at the gene ends were 0 bases for V and 6 bases for J; bases not matched to a gene: 4.

The chain couples TRBV4-1 to TRBJ1-5; D is perhaps TRBD1 (6 bases). Germline V gene data show CDR1 as MGHRA and CDR2 as YSYEKL. The CDR3 runs to 16 residues. V was clipped by 4 bases and J by 1 base, with 14 bases between them. This CDR3 is CASSLRDTKSNQPQHF. The CDR3, as DNA: TGCGCCAGCAGCCTCCGGGACACTAAAAGCAATCAGCCCCAGCATTTT.

The V and J genes are TRBV7-8 and TRBJ1-2; the match to TRBD1 covers 9 bases. Germline V lookup: CDR1 SGHVS, CDR2 FQNEAQ. The V gene end was trimmed by 7 bases and the J gene end by 6 bases; junction bases not matched to a gene: 6. The length of the CDR3 is 13 residues. CDR3 bases: TGTGCCAGCAAAAAACGGACAGGGGATGGCTACACCTTC. It translates to CASKKRTGDGYTF. Full variable domain (rest looked up from reference TRBV7-8 and TRBJ1-2): GAGVSQSPRYKVAKRGQDVALRCDPISGHVSLFWYQQALGQGPEFLTYFQNEAQLDKSGLPSDRFFAERPEGSVSTLKIQRTQQEDSAVYLCASKKRTGDGYTFGSGTRLTVV.

About this clonotype: The germline gene is not matched at one end of the junction; a read error may be the cause. V gene TRBV4-1 combines with J gene TRBJ1-2; D may be TRBD1 (5 bases). This CDR3 spans 14 amino acids. Germline CDR1 and CDR2: MGHRA and YSYEKL. The CDR3 DNA reads TGCGCCAGCAGCCAAACGGGGCGAGTAGATGGCCACACCTTC. It encodes CASSQTGRVDGHTF.

The count of this clonotype is one. This chain joins TRBV14 and TRBJ2-4, with no clear D. The DNA matches TRBJ2-7 better at its end, which makes the J call doubtful. This CDR3 contains 14 residues. Germline CDR1 reads SGHDN; CDR2 reads FVKESK. CDR3 sequence: CASSGRSMGYEQYF. The CDR3, as DNA: TGTGCCAGCAGCGGGCGGTCTATGGGCTACGAGCAGTACTTC.

The rearrangement uses TRBV20-1 and TRBJ1-2, with D hard to call. The germline gives CDR1 DFQATT, CDR2 SNEGSKA (reference sequence). The CDR3 is 12 residues long. V lost 5 bases and J lost 2, with 9 bases in between. CDR3 bases: TGCAGTGCTGCAGACGCGAACTATGGCTACACCTTC. It yields the protein CSAADANYGYTF.

The V and J genes are TRBV6-1 and TRBJ2-7; D may correspond to TRBD1 or TRBD2 (5 bases each). V was shortened by 1 base and J by 10 bases, with 17 bases between the two germline ends. Per germline, CDR1 MNHNS and CDR2 SASEGT. The CDR3 extends over 14 amino acids. CDR3 DNA: TGTGCCAGCAGTGAAGGGGGACCCCGAGGGGCCCAGTACTTC. It codes for CASSEGGPRGAQYF.

This chain joins TRBV7-2 and TRBJ1-5; possibly TRBD1 for D (5 bases). V lost 5 bases, J lost 5 bases, and 19 bases lay in between. CDR1 is SGHTA and CDR2 is FQGNSA in the germline V gene. This CDR3 spans 16 amino acids. The CDR3 DNA sequence: TGTGCCAGCAGCCCCCGCGGAGGGGCCCTCTATCAGCCCCAGCATTTT. It yields the protein CASSPRGGALYQPQHF.

The rearrangement uses TRBV13 and TRBJ2-1, with TRBD2 matching 7 bases. Unmatched junction bases numbered 7, after V lost 6 bases and J lost 2 bases. Germline V gives CDR1 PRHDT, CDR2 FYEKMQ (reference sequence). The CDR3 consists of 15 residues. CDR3 coding DNA: TGTGCCAGCAGTACCGGGGGGAGTCCCTACAATGAGCAGTTCTTC. Amino acid sequence: CASSTGGSPYNEQFF.

As concerns this clonotype: The junction departs from the called germline gene at one end, perhaps through a read error. The rearrangement links TRBV9 to TRBJ2-3, with D possibly TRBD2 on 6 matching bases. CDR3 length: 17 amino acids. From germline, CDR1 is SGDLS and CDR2 YYNGEE. The CDR3 region is CASSPRDFLSSTDAQYF. The CDR3 bases are TGTGCCAGCAGCCCCAGGGACTTCCTCTCTAGCACAGATGCGCAGTATTTT. The full variable domain, its missing parts supplied by reference TRBV9 and TRBJ2-3, is DSGVTQTPKHLITATGQRVTLRCSPRSGDLSVYWYQQSLDQGLQFLIQYYNGEERAKGNILERFSAQQFPDLHSELNLSSLELGDSALYFCASSPRDFLSSTDAQYFGPGTRLTVL.

There are a few counts of this clonotype. CDR3 sequence (DNA): TGTGCCACCCCTTATCCCGGACAGGTCAGCAATCAGCCCCAGCATTTT. Its protein product is CATPYPGQVSNQPQHF. The chain recombines TRBV12-3 or TRBV12-4 with TRBJ1-5; TRBD1 matches at 7 bases. The length of the CDR3 is 16 residues. The J segment lost 1 base and the V segment lost 10 bases, leaving 13 bases of the junction unmatched.

This clonotype has more than one count but fewer than ten. The chain combines TRBV9 with TRBJ1-5, with TRBD1 matching 8 bases. The V segment lost 0 bases and the J segment 0 bases; nucleotides outside the gene matches: 20. Germline CDR1 reads SGDLS; CDR2 reads YYNGEE. The CDR3 is made up of 22 amino acids. The CDR3: CASSVVRLRTGQHLYSNQPQHF. The CDR3 DNA reads TGTGCCAGCAGCGTAGTGAGGTTGAGGACAGGGCAGCACTTGTATAGCAATCAGCCCCAGCATTTT.

This clonotype was counted between two and nine times. The CDR3 sequence is CATSRRGDTQYF. The DNA for the CDR3 is TGTGCCACCAGCAGAAGGGGGGATACGCAGTATTTT. This rearrangement joins TRBV15 to TRBJ2-3, with D perhaps TRBD1 (6 bases). Germline V gene sequence: CDR1 LNHNV, CDR2 YYDKDF (reference sequence). Between the trimmed V and J ends, which lost 2 bases and 6 bases, there was a span of 6 bases. The length of the CDR3 is 12 residues.

The chain couples TRBV6-1 to TRBJ1-2; D is possibly TRBD1 (6 bases). The CDR3 sequence is 16 residues long. Germline values: CDR1 MNHNS, CDR2 SASEGT. V lost 2 bases and J lost 2, with 15 bases in between. This chain's CDR3 is CASSEIRTGSNYGYTF. The CDR3 DNA follows: TGTGCCAGCAGTGAAATTAGAACAGGGTCCAACTATGGCTACACCTTC.

The CDR3 nucleotides are TGCAGTGCTAGAGTTCCCAGCGGGAGGGCCGGAAGCACAGATACGCAGTATTTT. It yields the protein CSARVPSGRAGSTDTQYF. V gene TRBV20-1 combines with J gene TRBJ2-3; 10 positions agree with TRBD2. CDR3 length: 18 amino acids. The V gene's germline CDR1 is DFQATT and CDR2 SNEGSKA (reference sequence). J lost 0 bases, V lost 1 base, and 10 bases had no gene match.

In this sample, this clonotype turned up a few times. This chain links TRBV4-1 with TRBJ1-6; D may be TRBD1 (6 bases). The germline V and J ends were trimmed by 0 bases and 7 bases, with 16 bases remaining between them. This CDR3 spans 17 amino acids. The germline gives CDR1 MGHRA, CDR2 YSYEKL. The CDR3 is CASSQDRAGEDNSPLHF. CDR3 nucleotide sequence: TGCGCCAGCAGCCAAGATAGGGCAGGGGAAGACAATTCACCCCTCCACTTT.

As for this clonotype: This may be a read error: a much more frequent sequence differs by one nucleotide. V gene TRBV29-1 combines with J gene TRBJ2-1; D not certain. Germline V gives CDR1 SQVTM, CDR2 ANQGSEA. The CDR3 totals 13 residues. The CDR3, as DNA: TGCAGCGTGTACGGTGGCCAGTACAAGGAGCAGTTCTTC. This codes for CSVYGGQYKEQFF.

In this sample, this clonotype turned up once. The rearrangement uses TRBV20-1 and TRBJ2-1; 10 bases line up with TRBD2. The end of the DNA aligns better with TRBJ2-7, so the J call may be wrong. The CDR3 has 16 amino acids. The germline CDR1 and CDR2 sequences are DFQATT and SNEGSKA (reference sequence). Here the CDR3 DNA reads TGCAGTGCTAGGCCCATCACTAGCGGGGACTACAATGAGCAGTACTTC. Translation: CSARPITSGDYNEQYF.

The chain recombines TRBV7-2 with TRBJ2-1; 9 bases map to TRBD2. J lost 9 bases, V lost 1 base, and 10 bases had no gene match. This CDR3 comprises 16 residues. Looked up from germline, CDR1 is SGHTA and CDR2 is FQGNSA. The CDR3 bases are TGTGCCAGCAGCTTAGAGGCTAGCGGGAACAACACTGAGCAGTTCTTC. As protein: CASSLEASGNNTEQFF.

Only a few counts were recorded for this clonotype. The chain is built from TRBV3-1 and TRBJ2-3, with unresolved D. V lost 1 base, J lost 2 bases, and 19 bases lay in between. Germline lookup yields CDR1 LGHDT and CDR2 YNNKEL (reference sequence). This CDR3 spans 18 amino acids. The CDR3 DNA is TGTGCCAGCAGCCAAGTATCTGGGTTAGGAGCCACCACAGATACGCAGTATTTT. It yields the protein CASSQVSGLGATTDTQYF.

This clonotype was observed a handful of times. The chain carries TRBV6-6 and TRBJ2-1; 8 nucleotides align to TRBD2. V lost 8 bases to trimming and J lost 4 bases; unmatched junction nucleotides: 13. The V gene's germline CDR1 is MNHNY and CDR2 SVGAGI (reference sequence). This CDR3 region has 16 residues. CDR3 bases: TGTGCCAGCGACGGGGGGGCCCATCGTAATTACAATGAGCAGTTCTTC. Translation gives CASDGGAHRNYNEQFF.

In its sample, this clonotype was seen a few times. V gene TRBV5-5 combines with J gene TRBJ2-7; TRBD2 aligns across 9 bases. J lost 6 bases, V lost 1 base, and 8 bases had no gene match. This CDR3 region has 15 residues. CDR1 is SGHKS, CDR2 YYEKEE, per germline (reference sequence). DNA for the CDR3: TGTGCCAGCAGCTTGTCTGTGGGACTAGCAACCGAGCAGTACTTC. It translates to CASSLSVGLATEQYF.

This clonotype was detected many times. The chain is built from TRBV29-1 and TRBJ2-3; 9 positions agree with TRBD2. Germline trimming cut 8 bases from V and 4 bases from J; bases unmatched to any gene: 7. This CDR3 has 13 residues. Per germline, CDR1 SQVTM and CDR2 ANQGSEA. The CDR3 coding sequence is TGCAGCTGGGGGACTAGCTCGCCAGATACGCAGTATTTT. The encoded protein is CSWGTSSPDTQYF.

V is TRBV10-3 and J is TRBJ2-7, with 14 bases that match TRBD2. With V trimmed by 10 bases and J by 6 bases, 11 bases remained unmatched. This CDR3 has 15 residues. Germline-derived CDR1 and CDR2 are ENHRY and SYGVKD. CDR3 in amino acids: CASQGTSGSGSEQYF. CDR3 DNA: TGTGCCAGCCAGGGGACTAGCGGGAGCGGAAGCGAGCAGTACTTC.

V is TRBV7-8 and J is TRBJ2-6; TRBD1 matches 8 bases. The CDR3 contains 15 residues. Trimming cost V 4 bases and J 2 bases; bases outside gene matches: 1. The germline V gene encodes CDR1 SGHVS and CDR2 FQNEAQ. CDR3 loop: CASSWGQAGANVLTF. The CDR3 DNA follows: TGTGCCAGCAGCTGGGGACAGGCTGGGGCCAACGTCCTGACTTTC.

The DNA of the CDR3 is TGCGCCAGCAGCTTTCTAGCGGGGGGGCCAGGTGAGCAGTTCTTC. Residues: CASSFLAGGPGEQFF. The chain combines TRBV5-1 with TRBJ2-1; 12 nucleotides agree with TRBD2. Unmatched junction bases numbered 6, after V lost 2 bases and J lost 9 bases. CDR3 length: 15 residues. Germline V gene data show CDR1 as SGHRS and CDR2 as YFSETQ.